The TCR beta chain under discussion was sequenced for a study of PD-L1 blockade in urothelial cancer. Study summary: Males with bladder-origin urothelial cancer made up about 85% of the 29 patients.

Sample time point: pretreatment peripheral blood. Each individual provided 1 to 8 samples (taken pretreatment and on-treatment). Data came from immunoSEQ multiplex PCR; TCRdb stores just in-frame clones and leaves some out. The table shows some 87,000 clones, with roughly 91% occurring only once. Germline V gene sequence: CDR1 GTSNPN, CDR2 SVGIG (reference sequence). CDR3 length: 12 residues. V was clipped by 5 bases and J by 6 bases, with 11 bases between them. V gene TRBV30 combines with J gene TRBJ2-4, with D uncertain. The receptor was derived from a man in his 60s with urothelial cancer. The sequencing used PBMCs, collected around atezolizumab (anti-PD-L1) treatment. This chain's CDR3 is CAWGARRNIQYF. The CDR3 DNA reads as TGTGCCTGGGGTGCGAGGAGAAACATTCAGTACTTC.